This T cell receptor beta chain was captured in a study of beta chain features in type 1 diabetes. The CDR3 loop spans 14 amino acids. Germline CDR1 reads SGHVS; CDR2 reads FQNEAQ. V lost 2 bases to trimming and J lost 4 bases, with 8 bases between them. Broader study findings: Equally in patients and controls, PCR might preferentially amplify shorter templates. TCRB CDR3 length was moderately but significantly reduced in all four CD4+ subsets of Type 1 diabetes patients.

Comment on this clone: Antigen: not known.

What was sequenced were expressed TCRB transcripts, since all of the isolated RNA had been reverse transcribed. Data came from immunoSEQ multiplex PCR; TCRdb stores just in-frame clones and leaves some out. Of approximately 270,000 clones listed, roughly an eighth are singletons. This clonotype was obtained from a man aged 25-40 years with type 1 diabetes. The sequenced material came from naive CD4+ T cells from blood. The V and J genes are TRBV7-8 and TRBJ1-4; no firm D call. The CDR3 nucleotides are TGTGCCAGCAGCTTACGGGAGTATAATGAAAAACTGTTTTTT. Translation: CASSLREYNEKLFF. The full variable domain, completed using reference TRBV7-8 and TRBJ1-4, is GAGVSQSPRYKVAKRGQDVALRCDPISGHVSLFWYQQALGQGPEFLTYFQNEAQLDKSGLPSDRFFAERPEGSVSTLKIQRTQQEDSAVYLCASSLREYNEKLFFGSGTQLSVL.